This passage covers 10 T cell receptor beta chains from one sample sequenced in a study of T cells in narcolepsy. TCRdb's copy holds only in-frame clones and misses some; the assay was immunoSEQ multiplex PCR. The profile shows 25,000 to 35,000 clones, 65% to 90% of them singletons. The sequenced material came from CD45RA- memory CD4+ T cells from PBMCs. The receptors were gathered from a human donor with narcolepsy.

This clone occurred a few times. V and J are TRBV11-2 and TRBJ1-2, with TRBD1 identical over 9 bases. V was clipped by 5 bases and J by 5 bases; unmatched bases: 6. This CDR3 has 14 amino acids. Germline CDR1 SGHAT, CDR2 FQNNGV. CDR3 DNA: TGTGCCAGCAGCCGCCAGACAGGGGGGTATGGCTACACCTTC. This encodes CASSRQTGGYGYTF.

The rearrangement uses TRBV6-5 and TRBJ1-2, with D hard to call. The CDR3 consists of 13 residues. Looked up from germline, CDR1 is MNHEY and CDR2 is SVGAGI. The germline V and J ends were trimmed by 5 bases and 0 bases, with 7 bases remaining between them. CDR3 coding DNA: TGTGCCAGCAGTGTGTTAGCTAACTATGGCTACACCTTC. The encoded protein is CASSVLANYGYTF.

The chain couples TRBV9 to TRBJ2-3; weak D call: TRBD2 (5 bases). The germline CDR1 and CDR2 sequences are SGDLS and YYNGEE. The V gene lost 2 bases and the J gene lost 6 bases, with 10 bases spanning the gap. The CDR3 covers 13 residues. The CDR3, as DNA: TGTGCCAGCAGCGTGCTAGCTGGCGATACGCAGTATTTT. It translates to CASSVLAGDTQYF.

This clone appeared a few times. The V call is TRBV6-6, the J call TRBJ2-7; unclear D gene. Germline V gene data show CDR1 as MNHNY and CDR2 as SVGAGI (reference sequence). With 0 bases removed from V and 2 bases from J, the gap between germline ends came to 11 bases. CDR3 size: 15 residues. This chain's CDR3 is CASSYSLIGTYEQYF. Here the CDR3 DNA reads TGTGCCAGCAGTTACTCGTTGATAGGGACCTACGAGCAGTACTTC.

The chain combines TRBV5-5 with TRBJ2-2, with a possible D match to TRBD2 (6 bases). The germline V and J ends were trimmed by 4 bases and 3 bases, with 13 bases remaining between them. The CDR3 consists of 15 residues. CDR1 is SGHKS, CDR2 YYEKEE, per germline (reference sequence). In DNA, the CDR3 is TGTGCCAGCAGCCGGGGGACCCAAGACACCGGGGAGCTGTTTTTT. The encoded protein is CASSRGTQDTGELFF.

V is TRBV30 and J is TRBJ2-4; 8 bases align to TRBD2. The CDR3 consists of 13 residues. V shed 0 bases and J 11 bases; nucleotides not matched to a gene: 6. The germline CDR1 and CDR2 sequences are GTSNPN and SVGIG (reference sequence). In DNA form, the CDR3 reads TGTGCCTGGAGTGTACGGGGACTAGTCGTTCAGTACTTC. This codes for CAWSVRGLVVQYF.

The rearrangement uses TRBV5-1 and TRBJ2-1, with a tentative D call TRBD2 (7 bases). V was shortened by 4 bases and J by 8 bases, with 19 bases between the two germline ends. The germline V gene encodes CDR1 SGHRS and CDR2 YFSETQ. This CDR3 contains 15 residues. DNA for the CDR3: TGCGCCAGCAGCCTGGAAGGGGGGGAGATTGATGAGCAGTTCTTC. It translates to CASSLEGGEIDEQFF.

CDR3 region: CASGTDLAKNIQYF. The CDR3 DNA follows: TGTGCCAGCGGGACTGATCTAGCCAAAAACATTCAGTACTTC. This chain links TRBV7-9 with TRBJ2-4; D is possibly TRBD2 (6 bases). The germline V gene encodes CDR1 SEHNR and CDR2 FQNEAQ (reference sequence). The CDR3 is made up of 14 amino acids. V was trimmed by 8 bases and J by 0 bases, leaving 11 bases between them.

Only one count was recorded for this clone. This chain joins TRBV7-3 and TRBJ1-1; maybe TRBD1 (6 bases). The CDR3 sequence is 14 residues long. CDR1 and CDR2 (germline): SGHTA, FQGTGA. V was pared by 5 bases and J by 1 base, with 11 bases between. The DNA for the CDR3 is TGTGCCAGCAGCGTACAGGGTACGAACACTGAAGCTTTCTTT. Translating gives CASSVQGTNTEAFF.

CDR3 nucleotides: TGTGCCAGCAGTTTAAACAGTCACTATGGCTACACCTTC. Protein product: CASSLNSHYGYTF. The rearrangement joins TRBV27 to TRBJ1-2; D gene ambiguous. V shed 2 bases and J shed 3 bases, with 7 bases lying between them. This CDR3 spans 13 amino acids. The germline CDR1 and CDR2 sequences are MNHEY and SMNVEV (reference sequence).